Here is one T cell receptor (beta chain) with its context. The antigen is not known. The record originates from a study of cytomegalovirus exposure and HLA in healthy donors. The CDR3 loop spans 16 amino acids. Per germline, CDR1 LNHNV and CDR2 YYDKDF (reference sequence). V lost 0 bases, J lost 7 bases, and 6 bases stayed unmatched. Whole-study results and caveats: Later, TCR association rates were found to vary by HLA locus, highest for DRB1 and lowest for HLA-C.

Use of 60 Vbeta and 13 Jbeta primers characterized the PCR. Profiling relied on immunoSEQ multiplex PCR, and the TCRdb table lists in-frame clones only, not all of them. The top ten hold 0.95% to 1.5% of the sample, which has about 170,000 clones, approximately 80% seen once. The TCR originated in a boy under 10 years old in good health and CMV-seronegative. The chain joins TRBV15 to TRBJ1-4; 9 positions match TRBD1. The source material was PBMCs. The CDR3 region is CATSREVGTGPEKLFF. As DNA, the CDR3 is TGTGCCACCAGCAGAGAGGTGGGGACAGGGCCTGAAAAACTGTTTTTT.